This TCR beta chain came from a study of T cell responses to AZD1222 COVID-19 vaccine. Profiling relied on immunoSEQ multiplex PCR, and the TCRdb table lists in-frame clones only, not all of them. The sample includes a few hundred thousand clones, 80% to 95% seen only once; the top ten take about 0.5%. The source of this sequence is an adult in good health. The starting material was peripheral blood, obtained on day 0 of AZD1222 vaccination.

CDR3 sequence: CASTPGPASYEQYF. CDR3 nucleotide sequence: TGTGCCAGCACCCCCGGCCCGGCCTCCTACGAGCAGTACTTC. This sequence joins TRBV6-5 and TRBJ2-7; no reliable D call. CDR1 and CDR2 from the germline V gene are MNHEY and SVGAGI. With 7 bases removed from V and 0 bases from J, the gap between germline ends came to 13 bases. CDR3 size: 14 residues.